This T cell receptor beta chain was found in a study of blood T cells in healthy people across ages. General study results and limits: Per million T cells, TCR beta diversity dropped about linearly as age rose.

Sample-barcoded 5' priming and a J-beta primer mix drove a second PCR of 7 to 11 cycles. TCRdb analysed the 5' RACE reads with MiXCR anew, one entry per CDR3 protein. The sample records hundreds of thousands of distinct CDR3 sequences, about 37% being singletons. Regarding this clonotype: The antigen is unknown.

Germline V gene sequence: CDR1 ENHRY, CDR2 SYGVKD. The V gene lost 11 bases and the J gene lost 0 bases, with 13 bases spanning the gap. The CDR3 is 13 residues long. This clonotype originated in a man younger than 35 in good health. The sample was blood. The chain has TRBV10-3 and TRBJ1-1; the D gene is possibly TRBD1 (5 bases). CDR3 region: CALRQNLNTEAFF. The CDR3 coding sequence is TGTGCCCTCCGACAGAACTTGAACACTGAAGCTTTCTTT.